Following are 27 T cell receptor beta chains from one sample sequenced in a study of cytomegalovirus exposure and HLA in healthy donors. The PCR ran on 60 Vbeta and 13 Jbeta primers. Here immunoSEQ multiplex PCR was the method, and the copy in TCRdb shows in-frame clones only, minus some. Of under 300,000 clones in the sample, 75% to 85% were seen once. Sequencing was done on a sample of PBMCs. Receptors originate from a woman aged 60 to 75 in good health and CMV-seropositive.

The V gene is TRBV19, the J gene TRBJ1-5; D remains unclear. CDR3 size: 14 residues. The V gene lost 3 bases and the J gene lost 6 bases, with 12 bases spanning the gap. The germline CDR1 and CDR2 sequences are LNHDA and SQIVND (reference sequence). DNA of the CDR3: TGTGCCAGTAGTATTAATGGCGGCGGTCAGCCCCAGCATTTT. Encoded protein: CASSINGGGQPQHF.

The chain couples TRBV28 to TRBJ2-7, with a weak D call TRBD2 (5 bases). Per germline, CDR1 MDHEN and CDR2 SYDVKM. The V and J ends lost 5 bases and 5 bases respectively, with 19 bases between them. This CDR3 is built from 15 residues. The CDR3, as DNA: TGTGCCAGCAGTCCCGGACTTGGAACGGACCACGAGCAGTACTTC. Protein product: CASSPGLGTDHEQYF.

The V call is TRBV29-1, the J call TRBJ2-1, with TRBD1 matching over 7 bases. The CDR3 covers 15 residues. The junction had 8 bases not matched to a gene; V was cut back by 5 bases and J by 1 base. Germline CDR1 SQVTM, CDR2 ANQGSEA. The CDR3 protein is CSVTRTGGSYNEQFF. In nucleotides, the CDR3 is TGCAGCGTTACCCGGACAGGCGGGTCCTACAATGAGCAGTTCTTC.

The rearrangement uses TRBV2 and TRBJ2-2; D not certain. Germline CDR1 is SNHLY and CDR2 is FYNNEI. Trimming cost V 5 bases and J 3 bases, with 13 bases left between them. The CDR3 spans 15 residues. The CDR3 nucleotides read TGTGCCAGCAGTTCCCGGAGTTGGGACACCGGGGAGCTGTTTTTT. Translating gives CASSSRSWDTGELFF.

This chain links TRBV5-1 with TRBJ2-5; the match to TRBD1 covers 7 bases. Germline-derived CDR1 and CDR2 are SGHRS and YFSETQ. There are 16 residues in the CDR3. The J segment lost 2 bases and the V segment lost 4 bases, leaving 11 bases of the junction unmatched. In DNA, the CDR3 is TGCGCCAGCAGCCCCGGTACGAGGGGGCGACAAGAGACCCAGTACTTC. Translated, it gives CASSPGTRGRQETQYF.

The rearrangement links TRBV29-1 to TRBJ1-1; possibly TRBD1 for D (5 bases). There are 12 residues in the CDR3. Germline loops: CDR1 SQVTM, CDR2 ANQGSEA. Trimming removed 7 bases at V and 0 bases at J, with 9 bases between. CDR3 sequence (DNA): TGCAGCGCAAGACAGATGAACACTGAAGCTTTCTTT. It translates to CSARQMNTEAFF. The full variable domain, its missing parts supplied by reference TRBV29-1 and TRBJ1-1, is SAVISQKPSRDICQRGTSLTIQCQVDSQVTMMFWYRQQPGQSLTLIATANQGSEATYESGFVIDKFPISRPNLTFSTLTVSNMSPEDSSIYLCSARQMNTEAFFGQGTRLTVV.

V gene TRBV7-9 combines with J gene TRBJ1-3; TRBD1 might be the D (5 bases). Germline V lookup: CDR1 SEHNR, CDR2 FQNEAQ (reference sequence). Trimming took 8 bases from V and 0 from J, leaving 8 bases between them. The CDR3 loop spans 13 amino acids. Here the CDR3 reads CASGHSSGNTIYF. Written as DNA, the CDR3 is TGTGCCAGCGGACATAGCTCTGGAAACACCATATATTTT.

This clone was picked up a small number of times. V and J are TRBV7-9 and TRBJ1-1; tentative D call: TRBD1 (5 bases). CDR1 is SEHNR, CDR2 FQNEAQ, per germline (reference sequence). CDR3 length: 14 residues. V was clipped by 6 bases and J by 12 bases, with 23 bases between them. In DNA form, the CDR3 reads TGTGCCAGCAGTTCCAACGACAGAGTCCCCCCGTCTTTCTTT. Translation: CASSSNDRVPPSFF. Using reference TRBV7-9 and TRBJ1-1 for the parts outside the CDR3, the full variable domain is DTGVSQNPRHKITKRGQNVTFRCDPISEHNRLYWYRQTLGQGPEFLTYFQNEAQLEKSRLLSDRFSAERPKGSFSTLEIQRTEQGDSAMYLCASSSNDRVPPSFFGQGTRLTVV.

This clone was counted once. The CDR3 loop is CASSFGLVGYEQYF. CDR3 in DNA: TGCGCCAGCAGCTTCGGACTAGTTGGTTACGAGCAGTACTTC. The chain employs TRBV5-1 and TRBJ2-7; 7 nucleotides match TRBD2. Germline V CDR1 and CDR2: SGHRS, YFSETQ. The CDR3 sequence is 14 residues long. Germline trimming cut 2 bases from V and 4 bases from J; bases unmatched to any gene: 6.

This clone was observed once. The genes are TRBV28 and TRBJ2-1, with 11 bases fitting TRBD2. Looked up from germline, CDR1 is MDHEN and CDR2 is SYDVKM. The trim removed 5 bases at V and 5 bases at J, leaving 5 bases unmatched. The CDR3 loop spans 15 amino acids. Written as DNA, the CDR3 is TGTGCCAGCAGTCCACATAGCGGGGGGGACAATGAGCAGTTCTTC. As protein: CASSPHSGGDNEQFF.

The count of this clone is one. V usage is TRBV6-1 and J usage is TRBJ2-5, with a tentative D call TRBD2 (6 bases). The CDR3 contains 13 residues. From germline, CDR1 is MNHNS and CDR2 SASEGT. V was shortened by 7 bases and J by 4 bases, with 13 bases between the two germline ends. CDR3 region: CASILGTRETQYF. CDR3 nucleotides: TGTGCCAGCATCTTGGGGACTCGAGAGACCCAGTACTTC.

This clone has only a few counts. The chain combines TRBV5-4 with TRBJ2-7; TRBD2 matches at 11 bases. Losses at the gene ends were 2 bases for V and 5 bases for J; bases not matched to a gene: 9. Germline V lookup: CDR1 SGHNT, CDR2 YYREEE (reference sequence). CDR3 size: 16 residues. The CDR3 region has the DNA TGTGCCAGCAGCTTCAGGACTAGCGGGTCCCTTGACGAGCAGTACTTC. This codes for CASSFRTSGSLDEQYF.

The chain is built from TRBV19 and TRBJ1-6, with 7 positions matching TRBD1. Germline CDR1 LNHDA, CDR2 SQIVND (reference sequence). V lost 3 bases and J lost 8; bases outside the gene matches: 7. The CDR3 sequence is 15 residues long. The DNA of the CDR3 is TGTGCCAGTAGTATGGTTGGGCAGGGGGATTCACCCCTCCACTTT. Its translation: CASSMVGQGDSPLHF.

The rearrangement links TRBV6-1 to TRBJ2-5; a possible D gene is TRBD2 (6 bases). Germline V gives CDR1 MNHNS, CDR2 SASEGT. CDR3 size: 14 residues. Trimming removed 4 bases from V and 7 bases from J, with 16 bases in between. The CDR3 spells CASSGRDSRATQYF. The CDR3 DNA follows: TGTGCCAGCAGTGGCCGGGACTCCCGCGCGACCCAGTACTTC.

The CDR3 DNA reads TGTGCCAGCAGCCCGCGACTAGCGGGAGAGACCCAGTACTTC. Protein: CASSPRLAGETQYF. The J gene is TRBJ2-5, the V gene TRBV5-4; 10 bases match TRBD2. The V segment lost 4 bases and the J segment 4 bases; nucleotides outside the gene matches: 4. This CDR3 is 14 amino acids long. Germline CDR1 and CDR2: SGHNT and YYREEE (reference sequence).

The chain couples TRBV5-4 to TRBJ2-2, with D possibly matching TRBD2 (5 bases). CDR1 SGHNT and CDR2 YYREEE come from the germline V gene (reference sequence). The CDR3 has 15 residues. Trimming shortened V by 4 bases and J by 2 bases, and 12 bases separated the two germline ends. The chain's CDR3 is CASSPSGKNTGELFF. The CDR3 bases are TGTGCCAGCAGCCCCTCGGGGAAAAACACCGGGGAGCTGTTTTTT.

V gene TRBV25-1 combines with J gene TRBJ1-5, with 10 positions matching TRBD1. The CDR3 is made up of 15 amino acids. The germline V gene has CDR1 MGHDK and CDR2 SYGVNS. With V trimmed by 4 bases and J by 4 bases, 4 bases remained unmatched. The CDR3 DNA reads as TGTGCCAGCAGTGGACAGGGGGCTGGGAATCAGCCCCAGCATTTT. It encodes CASSGQGAGNQPQHF.

This clone was seen a single time. The chain joins TRBV19 to TRBJ2-3, with D possibly being TRBD2 (5 bases). Germline V gene data show CDR1 as LNHDA and CDR2 as SQIVND (reference sequence). V dropped 3 bases and J dropped 3 bases, with 10 bases sitting between them. There are 14 residues in the CDR3. CDR3 nucleotide sequence: TGTGCCAGTAGTATTGTCGGGAAGACAGATACGCAGTATTTT. Residues: CASSIVGKTDTQYF.

The chain uses TRBV19 and TRBJ2-7, with D maybe TRBD1 (7 bases). Germline loops: CDR1 LNHDA, CDR2 SQIVND (reference sequence). The CDR3 totals 16 residues. CDR3 in DNA: TGTGTCGTCGGCTGCAGGAGGGGACAGAGCTACTACGAGCAGTACTTC. This translates into CVVGCRRGQSYYEQYF.

The chain joins TRBV6-5 to TRBJ2-1; the D is unclear. Trimming removed 11 bases from V and 9 bases from J, with 26 bases in between. From germline, CDR1 is MNHEY and CDR2 SVGAGI. CDR3 length equals 15 residues. The CDR3 DNA follows: TGTGCCGGTCCGAGACATGACCCCCCCGCCATTGAGCAGTTCTTC. It encodes CAGPRHDPPAIEQFF.

The table lists this clone with a few counts. This chain uses TRBV6-4 with TRBJ1-2; tentatively, D is TRBD1 (5 bases). CDR3 size: 13 residues. CDR1 and CDR2 from the germline V gene are MRHNA and SNTAGT. V lost 4 bases and J lost 5, with 11 bases in between. CDR3 DNA sequence: TGTGCCAGCAGTGCGGGGGGGAGATATGGCTACACCTTC. It yields the protein CASSAGGRYGYTF.

V usage is TRBV7-9 and J usage is TRBJ2-7; the match to TRBD1 covers 8 bases. This CDR3 comprises 15 residues. The junction had 13 bases not matched to a gene; V was cut back by 5 bases and J by 7 bases. Germline V gives CDR1 SEHNR, CDR2 FQNEAQ (reference sequence). Here the CDR3 DNA reads TGTGCCAGCAGCCATACGACACGACAGGGGCCAGAGCAGTACTTC. Translation: CASSHTTRQGPEQYF.

The J gene is TRBJ2-5, the V gene TRBV7-9; TRBD2 is a possible D gene (6 bases). The V end was cut by 1 base, the J end by 7 bases, with 16 bases between. The length of the CDR3 is 15 residues. The germline gives CDR1 SEHNR, CDR2 FQNEAQ (reference sequence). The CDR3: CASSLGTSWGVTQYF. CDR3 nucleotides: TGTGCCAGCAGCTTAGGGACCAGTTGGGGGGTGACCCAGTACTTC.

V usage is TRBV4-1 and J usage is TRBJ2-5; no clear D gene. From germline, CDR1 is MGHRA and CDR2 YSYEKL. Trimming removed 4 bases from V and 4 bases from J, with 13 bases in between. The CDR3 spans 14 residues. The CDR3 DNA follows: TGCGCCAGCAGCCTCCAGATACGATTAGAGACCCAGTACTTC. This gives the protein CASSLQIRLETQYF.

The chain couples TRBV5-4 to TRBJ1-2, with D uncertain. Per germline, CDR1 SGHNT and CDR2 YYREEE (reference sequence). The CDR3 consists of 14 residues. V was shortened by 2 bases and J by 0 bases, with 8 bases between the two germline ends. CDR3 amino acids: CASSFAEANYGYTF. CDR3 bases: TGTGCCAGCAGCTTTGCCGAGGCTAACTATGGCTACACCTTC.

This clone has only one observation. The CDR3, as DNA: TGCGCCAGCAGCCAAGCGGGATGGGCCTACGAGCAGTACTTC. Residues: CASSQAGWAYEQYF. This sequence joins TRBV4-1 and TRBJ2-7, with D tentatively TRBD2 (5 bases). Germline loops: CDR1 MGHRA, CDR2 YSYEKL. V gave up 1 base and J gave up 2 bases, with 9 bases separating them. The CDR3 has 14 amino acids.

This chain joins TRBV11-2 and TRBJ1-4; a possible D gene is TRBD1 (5 bases). The CDR3 loop spans 14 amino acids. Germline V gives CDR1 SGHAT, CDR2 FQNNGV. Trimming stripped 5 bases from V and 8 bases from J, with 15 bases between. CDR3 sequence (DNA): TGTGCCAGCAGCCCGGGGGGGGAGAGGGAAAAACTGTTTTTT. Translated: CASSPGGEREKLFF.